The 21 T cell receptor beta chains in this list originate from one sample, sequenced in a study of shared T cell receptors in the human thymus. The assay was immunoSEQ multiplex PCR, and TCRdb's table has in-frame clones only and misses some. The sample contains approximately 730,000 clones, 70% to 90% of which appear only once. These sequences were also reported in another study, on human thymus T cells.

The sample consisted of thymocytes. These receptor sequences come from a girl younger than two with a congenital heart defect.

The chain is built from TRBV27 and TRBJ1-2, with D possibly TRBD1 on 5 matching bases. V gave up 6 bases and J gave up 9 bases, with 17 bases separating them. The CDR3 length is 13 residues. Looked up from germline, CDR1 is MNHEY and CDR2 is SMNVEV (reference sequence). The CDR3, as DNA: TGTGCCAGCAGCCCACCGACAGCGATGAGCTACACCTTC. Encoded protein: CASSPPTAMSYTF.

The chain joins TRBV7-3 to TRBJ1-2; 8 bases fit TRBD1. After removal of 4 bases from V and 4 bases from J, the junction contained 2 bases not matched to a gene. The CDR3 covers 13 residues. Per the germline V gene, CDR1 is SGHTA and CDR2 is FQGTGA. CDR3 residues: CASSSGQGYGYTF. DNA of the CDR3: TGTGCCAGCAGCTCTGGACAGGGCTATGGCTACACCTTC.

The genes are TRBV4-3 and TRBJ1-1; 9 bases map to TRBD1. The CDR3 is 14 amino acids. V lost 3 bases to trimming and J lost 6 bases; unmatched junction nucleotides: 5. Germline CDR1 is LGHNA and CDR2 is YSLEER. The CDR3: CASSHDRQGAEAFF. CDR3 in DNA: TGCGCCAGCAGCCACGACCGACAGGGGGCTGAAGCTTTCTTT.

CDR3 coding DNA: TGTGCCAGCAGCCGGGGGACAGTAAACTACGAGCAGTACTTC. Translation: CASSRGTVNYEQYF. V and J are TRBV9 and TRBJ2-7; D is possibly TRBD1 (7 bases). The CDR3 is 14 residues long. V was trimmed by 4 bases and J by 3 bases, leaving 14 bases between them. Germline V lookup: CDR1 SGDLS, CDR2 YYNGEE.

A word on this clone: Other DNA sequences in the same sample also yield this CDR3. This chain links TRBV15 with TRBJ2-7, with D possibly matching TRBD1 (6 bases). The germline V gene encodes CDR1 LNHNV and CDR2 YYDKDF (reference sequence). V lost 0 bases and J lost 2, with 17 bases in between. This CDR3 is built from 17 residues. The CDR3 sequence: CATSRENVDRIAYEQYF. DNA for the CDR3: TGTGCCACCAGCAGAGAGAATGTAGACAGGATTGCCTACGAGCAGTACTTC. Full variable domain (missing parts from reference TRBV15 and TRBJ2-7): DAMVIQNPRYQVTQFGKPVTLSCSQTLNHNVMYWYQQKSSQAPKLLFHYYDKDFNNEADTPDNFQSRRPNTSFCFLDIRSPGLGDTAMYLCATSRENVDRIAYEQYFGPGTRLTVT.

The genes are TRBV6-5 and TRBJ2-7, with TRBD2 as a possible D gene (6 bases). The CDR3 extends over 16 amino acids. Trimming removed 4 bases at V and 3 bases at J, with 19 bases between. Germline V gene data show CDR1 as MNHEY and CDR2 as SVGAGI. CDR3 bases: TGTGCCAGCAGTTCCCCCGGGGCCCCGGGGGACTACGAGCAGTACTTC. Translated, it gives CASSSPGAPGDYEQYF.

The rearrangement links TRBV4-1 to TRBJ2-2; TRBD2 aligns across 16 bases. Germline V gene data show CDR1 as MGHRA and CDR2 as YSYEKL. The trim removed 4 bases at V and 6 bases at J, leaving 5 bases unmatched. The CDR3 length is 17 residues. The CDR3 DNA follows: TGCGCCAGCAGCCCGGGACTAGCGGGGGGGCAATCCGGGGAGCTGTTTTTT. Amino acid sequence: CASSPGLAGGQSGELFF.

V usage is TRBV27 and J usage is TRBJ2-7; D ambiguous. From germline, CDR1 is MNHEY and CDR2 SMNVEV (reference sequence). The CDR3 length is 15 residues. V lost 5 bases, J lost 1 base, and 15 bases lay in between. CDR3 coding DNA: TGTGCCAGCAGTATAGCCCGAAACCTTTCCTACGAGCAGTACTTC. The encoded protein is CASSIARNLSYEQYF.

On this clone itself: Other DNA sequences in the same sample also yield this CDR3. The rearrangement uses TRBV27 and TRBJ2-7; possible D gene TRBD1, 6 bases. The CDR3 consists of 17 residues. Germline lookup yields CDR1 MNHEY and CDR2 SMNVEV (reference sequence). Trimming took 2 bases from V and 0 from J, leaving 17 bases between them. Here the CDR3 reads CASSLRPRGATSYEQYF. CDR3 DNA sequence: TGTGCCAGCAGTTTAAGACCCAGGGGCGCAACCTCCTACGAGCAGTACTTC.

The chain has TRBV27 and TRBJ1-2; D possibly corresponds to TRBD1 (6 bases). Germline loops: CDR1 MNHEY, CDR2 SMNVEV (reference sequence). This CDR3 contains 12 residues. Trimming removed 5 bases from V and 9 bases from J, with 13 bases in between. The CDR3 DNA reads TGTGCCAGCAGTCAACAGGGCTTAAGCTACACCTTC. It encodes CASSQQGLSYTF.

The genes are TRBV7-2 and TRBJ1-4; possibly TRBD1 for D (6 bases). Deletions cut 5 bases from V and 12 bases from J, with 13 bases between. CDR3 size: 12 residues. Germline V gene sequence: CDR1 SGHTA, CDR2 FQGNSA. The CDR3 sequence: CASSPGQFELFF. In DNA, the CDR3 is TGTGCCAGCAGCCCAGGACAGTTTGAACTGTTTTTT.

The V gene is TRBV6-5, the J gene TRBJ1-1; D gene ambiguous. This CDR3 comprises 14 residues. V lost 6 bases, J lost 5 bases, and 16 bases lay in between. Germline CDR1 is MNHEY and CDR2 is SVGAGI. CDR3 in amino acids: CASSSQTRKTEAFF. Written as DNA, the CDR3 is TGTGCCAGCAGCTCCCAGACGCGGAAGACTGAAGCTTTCTTT.

The chain uses TRBV19 and TRBJ1-6; D perhaps matches TRBD1 (6 bases). The germline CDR1 and CDR2 sequences are LNHDA and SQIVND (reference sequence). The V and J ends lost 6 bases and 9 bases respectively, with 18 bases between them. The CDR3 sequence is 15 residues long. The CDR3 loop reads CASRPQGTKCSPLHF. In nucleotides, the CDR3 is TGTGCCAGTAGACCTCAGGGGACGAAATGTTCACCCCTCCACTTT. Variable domain in full (rest from reference TRBV19 and TRBJ1-6): DGGITQSPKYLFRKEGQNVTLSCEQNLNHDAMYWYRQDPGQGLRLIYYSQIVNDFQKGDIAEGYSVSREKKESFPLTVTSAQKNPTAFYLCASRPQGTKCSPLHFGNGTRLTVT.

V usage is TRBV9 and J usage is TRBJ2-1; a possible D gene is TRBD2 (7 bases). V was shortened by 3 bases and J by 8 bases, with 12 bases between the two germline ends. From germline, CDR1 is SGDLS and CDR2 YYNGEE. The CDR3 totals 13 residues. The CDR3 spells CASSGEGDHEQFF. CDR3 nucleotides: TGTGCCAGCAGCGGGGAGGGGGACCATGAGCAGTTCTTC. The entire variable domain, with the rest obtained from reference TRBV9 and TRBJ2-1, is as follows: DSGVTQTPKHLITATGQRVTLRCSPRSGDLSVYWYQQSLDQGLQFLIQYYNGEERAKGNILERFSAQQFPDLHSELNLSSLELGDSALYFCASSGEGDHEQFFGPGTRLTVL.

The gene calls are TRBV6-6 and TRBJ2-7, with D perhaps matching TRBD1 (5 bases). V was trimmed by 3 bases and J by 2 bases, leaving 8 bases between them. The CDR3 length is 13 residues. CDR1 is MNHNY and CDR2 is SVGAGI in the germline V gene (reference sequence). This CDR3 reads CASSYTGAYEQYF. As DNA, the CDR3 is TGTGCCAGCAGTTATACAGGAGCCTACGAGCAGTACTTC.

The chain combines TRBV9 with TRBJ1-1; D is possibly TRBD1 (5 bases). The V end lost 4 bases, the J end lost 2 bases, and 12 bases lay between the germline ends. CDR1 is SGDLS, CDR2 YYNGEE, per germline. The CDR3 is 14 residues long. The CDR3 region is CASSRQTPNTEAFF. The CDR3 bases are TGTGCCAGCAGCCGACAGACCCCAAACACTGAAGCTTTCTTT.

This clone was detected once. The chain recombines TRBV6-1 with TRBJ2-1; D gene ambiguous. The CDR3 loop spans 14 amino acids. The V gene lost 3 bases and the J gene lost 10 bases, with 16 bases spanning the gap. Looked up from germline, CDR1 is MNHNS and CDR2 is SASEGT. CDR3 nucleotides: TGTGCCAGCAGTGAGCCGTCCGTTAGAAAAGAGCAGTTCTTC. Amino acid sequence: CASSEPSVRKEQFF.

The genes are TRBV7-2 and TRBJ2-7; no firm D call. Trimming left V 5 bases short and J 0 bases short, with 11 bases between. The CDR3 is 14 residues long. In germline, CDR1 is SGHTA, CDR2 FQGNSA. CDR3 sequence: CASSPPRSSYEQYF. CDR3 nucleotide sequence: TGTGCCAGCAGCCCCCCGAGGAGCTCCTACGAGCAGTACTTC.

This chain links TRBV28 with TRBJ1-2, with 9 bases identical to TRBD1. CDR3 length equals 14 residues. V gave up 7 bases and J gave up 3 bases; unmatched junction bases: 6. Germline loops: CDR1 MDHEN, CDR2 SYDVKM. The CDR3 here is CASTLDRGDYGYTF. CDR3 bases: TGTGCCAGCACGCTGGACAGGGGTGACTATGGCTACACCTTC.

The chain has TRBV9 and TRBJ2-1, with 7 bases matching TRBD2. CDR3 size: 15 residues. Per germline, CDR1 SGDLS and CDR2 YYNGEE. V shed 3 bases and J 8 bases; nucleotides not matched to a gene: 11. This CDR3 is CASSAQQLRGDEQFF. The DNA for the CDR3 is TGTGCCAGCAGCGCCCAGCAGCTCCGGGGGGATGAGCAGTTCTTC.

The V gene is TRBV10-2, the J gene TRBJ2-3, with 7 bases matching TRBD1. Looked up from germline, CDR1 is WSHSY and CDR2 is SAAADI. The CDR3 totals 16 residues. J was trimmed by 2 bases and V by 9 bases; bases with no gene match: 14. In DNA, the CDR3 is TGCGCCAGTATCCCAACAGGGGCGAGGGTCACAGATACGCAGTATTTT. This translates into CASIPTGARVTDTQYF.